This TCR beta chain was obtained from a study of tumor-infiltrating lymphocytes in primary liver carcinoma. As concerns this clonotype: Mismatch with germline at one junction end may stem from a read error.

Co-extraction yielded RNA and DNA from 20-30 mg of unsorted bulk tissue. The template, 500 ng total RNA, yielded TCR beta cDNA made with a constant-region primer. Three-round nested multiplex PCR performed with slightly modified ARM-PCR produced the TCR beta libraries. The first two PCR rounds used TRBV1-TRBV30 primers with a Cbeta primer, approximately 9 cycles each. TCRdb independently ran MiXCR on the multiplex PCR reads; one entry per CDR3 protein. This table has roughly 100,000 distinct CDR3 sequences, around 80% appearing once. From germline, CDR1 is SQVTM and CDR2 ANQGSEA. There are 16 residues in the CDR3.

V usage is TRBV29-1 and J usage is TRBJ2-6, with D maybe TRBD1 (6 bases). This clonotype was sampled from a man aged 40-49 years with primary liver carcinoma and hepatitis B virus infection. The sequencing sample was made of liver tumor tissue from sampling region 3. Subset defined: tumor region T3, left-lateral pole. In nucleotides, the CDR3 is TGTAGCGTTTTCCGGGACACAGACTCTGGTAGCAACGTCCTGACTTTC. Its translation: CSVFRDTDSGSNVLTF.